Here is one T cell receptor (beta chain) with its context. These data come from a study of technical replicates of blood from a few donors. Germline CDR1 reads SNHLY; CDR2 reads FYNNEI. The CDR3 covers 14 residues. V was shortened by 4 bases and J by 6 bases, with 12 bases between the two germline ends. Libraries were prepared by immunoSEQ multiplex PCR; TCRdb keeps only in-frame clonotypes and omits some of them. The table shows approximately 50,000 clones, with 70% to 90% occurring only once. The rearrangement uses TRBV2 and TRBJ2-2; unclear D gene. Material: PBMCs. This sequence was found in a human donor in good health. Some clones in this sample may be carry-over from other donors' samples. CDR3 amino acids: CASSGIIQAGELFF. The CDR3 coding sequence is TGTGCCAGCAGTGGAATCATCCAGGCCGGGGAGCTGTTTTTT.